The 28 T cell receptor beta chains presented below share a single source sample, sequenced in a study of cytomegalovirus exposure and HLA in healthy donors. In the PCR, 60 Vbeta and 13 Jbeta primers were used. Sequencing was performed with immunoSEQ multiplex PCR; in TCRdb, only in-frame clones are kept and a portion is missing. Of roughly 200,000 clones in the sample, roughly 80% are singletons; the top ten hold 1.7%. The specimen sequenced was PBMCs. The receptor source for this set is a woman under 30 in good health and CMV-seronegative.

The chain joins TRBV5-6 to TRBJ2-6; 9 bases are a match to TRBD1. V trimming: 3 bases; J trimming: 1 base; junction bases outside the gene matches: 8. Germline lookup yields CDR1 SGHDT and CDR2 YYEEEE. The CDR3 length is 18 residues. The CDR3 DNA sequence: TGTGCCAGCAGCTCCTGGGGACAGGGCATGTCTGGGGCCAACGTCCTGACTTTC. It specifies CASSSWGQGMSGANVLTF.

The rearrangement links TRBV11-3 to TRBJ2-7; 7 nucleotides match TRBD1. V lost 5 bases and J lost 7; bases outside the gene matches: 23. CDR3 length: 18 residues. Germline CDR1 is SGHNT and CDR2 is YENEEA. The CDR3 sequence: CASSVTLSPDRFPREQYF. In nucleotides, the CDR3 is TGTGCCAGCAGCGTTACGCTCTCCCCGGACAGGTTTCCACGGGAGCAGTACTTC. The variable domain in full, completed from reference TRBV11-3 and TRBJ2-7, reads EAGVVQSPRYKIIEKKQPVAFWCNPISGHNTLYWYLQNLGQGPELLIRYENEEAVDDSQLPKDRFSAERLKGVDSTLKIQPAELGDSAVYLCASSVTLSPDRFPREQYFGPGTRLTVT.

V and J are TRBV19 and TRBJ2-1, with D hard to call. This CDR3 is built from 14 residues. Trimming removed 6 bases at V and 0 bases at J, with 9 bases between. CDR1 is LNHDA and CDR2 is SQIVND in the germline V gene (reference sequence). CDR3 DNA sequence: TGTGCCAGTAGACGTTGGAGCTCCTACAATGAGCAGTTCTTC. This codes for CASRRWSSYNEQFF.

The V gene is TRBV13, the J gene TRBJ1-4; D not resolved. The germline V gene encodes CDR1 PRHDT and CDR2 FYEKMQ (reference sequence). V gave up 8 bases and J gave up 0 bases, with 16 bases separating them. The CDR3 runs 16 residues. CDR3 protein: CASSSRGAATNEKLFF. The CDR3 nucleotides are TGTGCCAGCTCCTCGCGCGGAGCAGCAACTAATGAAAAACTGTTTTTT.

This clone was counted only a few times. The sample contains more than one DNA sequence encoding this CDR3. V gene TRBV6-5 combines with J gene TRBJ1-2; a possible D gene is TRBD1 (5 bases). Trimming removed 5 bases at V and 3 bases at J, with 7 bases between. CDR1 is MNHEY, CDR2 SVGAGI, per germline. The CDR3 consists of 12 residues. CDR3 region: CASSGGDYGYTF. CDR3 DNA: TGTGCCAGCAGTGGGGGGGACTATGGCTACACCTTC.

This clone was picked up one time. J is TRBJ2-3 and V is TRBV30; D may be TRBD1 (5 bases). There are 13 residues in the CDR3. Germline values: CDR1 GTSNPN, CDR2 SVGIG (reference sequence). The germline V and J ends were trimmed by 0 bases and 6 bases, with 10 bases remaining between them. The CDR3 region has the DNA TGTGCCTGGAGTGTACAGGCGTCGGATACGCAGTATTTT. Protein sequence: CAWSVQASDTQYF.

This chain connects TRBV4-3 to TRBJ2-1; TRBD2 matches 13 bases. The CDR3 sequence is 17 residues long. Losses at the gene ends were 0 bases for V and 9 bases for J; bases not matched to a gene: 8. Germline CDR1 is LGHNA and CDR2 is YSLEER. The CDR3: CASSQDSRTSGRGEQFF. In nucleotides, the CDR3 is TGCGCCAGCAGCCAAGATTCGCGGACTAGCGGGAGAGGTGAGCAGTTCTTC.

This chain uses TRBV18 with TRBJ2-5, with D perhaps matching TRBD1 (5 bases). V was trimmed by 3 bases and J by 5 bases, leaving 16 bases between them. The CDR3 length is 15 residues. Per germline, CDR1 KGHSH and CDR2 LQKENI. The CDR3 protein is CASSPGAKAGETQYF. The DNA for the CDR3 is TGTGCCAGCTCACCTGGGGCCAAGGCTGGGGAGACCCAGTACTTC.

The chain is built from TRBV10-3 and TRBJ2-3; 13 positions match TRBD2. V shed 5 bases, J shed 3 bases, and the junction held 5 bases outside the gene matches. From germline, CDR1 is ENHRY and CDR2 SYGVKD. The CDR3 has 16 amino acids. The CDR3 nucleotides are TGTGCCATCAGTATCGGGACTAGCGGGAATACAGATACGCAGTATTTT. This translates into CAISIGTSGNTDTQYF.

V and J are TRBV4-1 and TRBJ1-1; TRBD1 matches 9 bases. The junction had 7 bases not matched to a gene; V was cut back by 0 bases and J by 5 bases. This CDR3 contains 16 residues. Germline lookup yields CDR1 MGHRA and CDR2 YSYEKL. The CDR3: CASSQDPMDRGTEAFF. The CDR3 DNA reads TGCGCCAGCAGCCAAGATCCGATGGACAGGGGTACTGAAGCTTTCTTT.

The genes are TRBV5-4 and TRBJ2-1; 10 bases align to TRBD2. The CDR3 loop spans 18 amino acids. From germline, CDR1 is SGHNT and CDR2 YYREEE (reference sequence). Trimming removed 0 bases from V and 4 bases from J; junction bases left unmatched: 10. CDR3 coding DNA: TGTGCCAGCAGCTTGGAAACTAGCGGGACCCTCCTGTACAATGAGCAGTTCTTC. Protein product: CASSLETSGTLLYNEQFF.

A single count supports this clone. J is TRBJ1-2 and V is TRBV7-9, with D tentatively TRBD1 (5 bases). Trimming left V 1 base short and J 0 bases short, with 9 bases between. The CDR3 runs to 15 residues. Germline-derived CDR1 and CDR2 are SEHNR and FQNEAQ (reference sequence). The CDR3 reads CASSLGGASNYGYTF. The CDR3 DNA follows: TGTGCCAGCAGCTTAGGTGGGGCCTCTAACTATGGCTACACCTTC. Variable domain in full (rest from reference TRBV7-9 and TRBJ1-2): DTGVSQNPRHKITKRGQNVTFRCDPISEHNRLYWYRQTLGQGPEFLTYFQNEAQLEKSRLLSDRFSAERPKGSFSTLEIQRTEQGDSAMYLCASSLGGASNYGYTFGSGTRLTVV.

In regard to this clone: The same CDR3 is also encoded by other DNA sequences in this sample. The genes are TRBV14 and TRBJ1-4; D is undetermined. This CDR3 region has 15 residues. Germline-derived CDR1 and CDR2 are SGHDN and FVKESK. V lost 5 bases, J lost 3 bases, and 13 bases lay in between. The CDR3 DNA reads TGTGCCAGCAGCTACGTTAGAGGCGCTAATGAAAAACTGTTTTTT. Translating gives CASSYVRGANEKLFF.

The chain recombines TRBV6-5 with TRBJ2-7; 9 bases agree with TRBD2. Germline CDR1 reads MNHEY; CDR2 reads SVGAGI. The CDR3 runs 15 residues. With 5 bases clipped from V and 2 bases from J, the junction kept 7 bases outside the gene matches. The CDR3 DNA follows: TGTGCCAGCAGTAAAGAGCGGGAGGCCCCCTACGAGCAGTACGTC. It specifies CASSKEREAPYEQYV.

The chain couples TRBV19 to TRBJ2-7, with D maybe TRBD1 (6 bases). Trimming cost V 5 bases and J 3 bases, with 20 bases left between them. CDR3 length: 16 residues. Germline values: CDR1 LNHDA, CDR2 SQIVND (reference sequence). This CDR3 reads CASSSLTGTPDYEQYF. Here the CDR3 DNA reads TGTGCCAGTAGTTCTTTAACCGGGACACCCGACTACGAGCAGTACTTC.

The V call is TRBV27, the J call TRBJ2-7; 8 nucleotides align to TRBD1. CDR1 and CDR2 from the germline V gene are MNHEY and SMNVEV (reference sequence). This CDR3 is 15 amino acids long. V shed 6 bases and J 5 bases; nucleotides not matched to a gene: 12. CDR3 nucleotide sequence: TGTGCCAGCAGCCTGCCGGGACAGGCGGCCCACGAGCAGTACTTC. As protein: CASSLPGQAAHEQYF.

This clone has a single count. This chain connects TRBV11-2 to TRBJ2-1; TRBD2 agrees at 7 bases. Looked up from germline, CDR1 is SGHAT and CDR2 is FQNNGV. The CDR3 extends over 15 amino acids. After removal of 2 bases from V and 6 bases from J, the junction contained 7 bases not matched to a gene. This CDR3 is CASSLIAGPLNEQFF. CDR3 nucleotide sequence: TGTGCCAGCAGCTTAATAGCGGGCCCTCTCAATGAGCAGTTCTTC.

The J gene is TRBJ2-1, the V gene TRBV28, with 11 bases that match TRBD2. Per the germline V gene, CDR1 is MDHEN and CDR2 is SYDVKM. The trim removed 2 bases at V and 4 bases at J, leaving 10 bases unmatched. The CDR3 contains 18 residues. The DNA of the CDR3 is TGTGCCAGCAGTTTAATCCCGGGACTAGCGGTTTATTACAATGAGCAGTTCTTC. It codes for CASSLIPGLAVYYNEQFF.

This chain links TRBV18 with TRBJ2-2, with 11 bases lining up with TRBD2. The V gene's germline CDR1 is KGHSH and CDR2 LQKENI. CDR3 length: 17 residues. Trimming at V came to 3 bases and at J to 0 bases, leaving 3 bases not matched to a gene. Here the CDR3 reads CASSPPGLAANTGELFF. CDR3 bases: TGTGCCAGCTCACCGCCGGGACTAGCGGCGAACACCGGGGAGCTGTTTTTT.

This clone was observed a handful of times. The chain has TRBV2 and TRBJ1-1; no definite D call. V lost 1 base to trimming and J lost 8 bases, with 8 bases between them. CDR1 is SNHLY and CDR2 is FYNNEI in the germline V gene. This CDR3 is 12 amino acids long. In DNA form, the CDR3 reads TGTGCCAGCAGTGAAGTGGGCAGGGAAGCTTTCTTT. Translation: CASSEVGREAFF.

The chain carries TRBV11-2 and TRBJ2-1; tentatively, D is TRBD1 (5 bases). Germline assignment: CDR1 SGHAT and CDR2 FQNNGV. The V end lost 6 bases, the J end lost 1 base, and 7 bases lay between the germline ends. The CDR3 has 13 residues. The chain's CDR3 is CASRRQSYNEQFF. CDR3 DNA sequence: TGTGCCAGCAGAAGACAGTCCTACAATGAGCAGTTCTTC.

The chain employs TRBV5-1 and TRBJ2-3; perhaps TRBD2 as D (6 bases). This CDR3 contains 15 residues. Germline CDR1 SGHRS, CDR2 YFSETQ. Trimming shortened V by 2 bases and J by 0 bases, and 10 bases separated the two germline ends. The CDR3 nucleotides are TGCGCCAGCAGCTTCGGGGGATCTAGCACAGATACGCAGTATTTT. Amino acids: CASSFGGSSTDTQYF.

V usage is TRBV13 and J usage is TRBJ2-7; D is ambiguous. The CDR3 covers 12 residues. The V end was cut by 8 bases, the J end by 3 bases, with 11 bases between. The germline V gene has CDR1 PRHDT and CDR2 FYEKMQ (reference sequence). This CDR3 reads CASARWGYEQYV. CDR3 DNA sequence: TGTGCCAGCGCTCGATGGGGCTACGAGCAGTACGTC.

This clone has just one count. The chain couples TRBV5-4 to TRBJ2-2; 8 nucleotides line up with TRBD1. In germline, CDR1 is SGHNT, CDR2 YYREEE (reference sequence). The V gene end was trimmed by 4 bases and the J gene end by 2 bases; junction bases not matched to a gene: 10. The CDR3 has 17 residues. CDR3 sequence reads: CASSPRGQGRNTGELFF. The CDR3 nucleotides read TGTGCCAGCAGCCCCAGGGGGCAGGGACGAAACACCGGGGAGCTGTTTTTT.

The chain links TRBV18 to TRBJ2-3; no definite D call. The V and J ends lost 2 bases and 0 bases respectively, with 6 bases between them. Per germline, CDR1 KGHSH and CDR2 LQKENI. The CDR3 covers 14 residues. The CDR3 region is CASSPFPSTDTQYF. DNA for the CDR3: TGTGCCAGCTCACCATTTCCTAGCACAGATACGCAGTATTTT. The full variable domain, in which reference TRBV18 and TRBJ2-3 provide the parts outside the CDR3, is NAGVMQNPRHLVRRRGQEARLRCSPMKGHSHVYWYRQLPEEGLKFMVYLQKENIIDESGMPKERFSAEFPKEGPSILRIQQVVRGDSAAYFCASSPFPSTDTQYFGPGTRLTVL.

The rearrangement uses TRBV27 and TRBJ1-1; no clear D gene. CDR1 and CDR2 (germline): MNHEY, SMNVEV (reference sequence). The CDR3 loop spans 14 amino acids. Trimming removed 2 bases at V and 1 base at J, with 8 bases between. CDR3 DNA: TGTGCCAGCAGTTTAGGGCAGAGGAACACTGAAGCTTTCTTT. Its translation is CASSLGQRNTEAFF.

V and J are TRBV25-1 and TRBJ1-4; 8 bases fit TRBD1. CDR1 and CDR2 from the germline V gene are MGHDK and SYGVNS. V dropped 3 bases and J dropped 3; count of bases not matched to a gene: 6. The CDR3 spans 16 residues. The CDR3 loop reads CASSETTGGPNEKLFF. CDR3 nucleotide sequence: TGTGCCAGCAGTGAGACTACAGGGGGACCTAATGAAAAACTGTTTTTT.

The count of this clone is one. The chain couples TRBV7-8 to TRBJ1-2; tentative D call: TRBD1 (6 bases). This CDR3 has 13 amino acids. Germline V gives CDR1 SGHVS, CDR2 FQNEAQ. V lost 3 bases and J lost 4, with 9 bases in between. The CDR3 DNA reads as TGTGCCAGCAGCTTTGGGGACACCTATGGCTACACCTTC. This translates into CASSFGDTYGYTF.